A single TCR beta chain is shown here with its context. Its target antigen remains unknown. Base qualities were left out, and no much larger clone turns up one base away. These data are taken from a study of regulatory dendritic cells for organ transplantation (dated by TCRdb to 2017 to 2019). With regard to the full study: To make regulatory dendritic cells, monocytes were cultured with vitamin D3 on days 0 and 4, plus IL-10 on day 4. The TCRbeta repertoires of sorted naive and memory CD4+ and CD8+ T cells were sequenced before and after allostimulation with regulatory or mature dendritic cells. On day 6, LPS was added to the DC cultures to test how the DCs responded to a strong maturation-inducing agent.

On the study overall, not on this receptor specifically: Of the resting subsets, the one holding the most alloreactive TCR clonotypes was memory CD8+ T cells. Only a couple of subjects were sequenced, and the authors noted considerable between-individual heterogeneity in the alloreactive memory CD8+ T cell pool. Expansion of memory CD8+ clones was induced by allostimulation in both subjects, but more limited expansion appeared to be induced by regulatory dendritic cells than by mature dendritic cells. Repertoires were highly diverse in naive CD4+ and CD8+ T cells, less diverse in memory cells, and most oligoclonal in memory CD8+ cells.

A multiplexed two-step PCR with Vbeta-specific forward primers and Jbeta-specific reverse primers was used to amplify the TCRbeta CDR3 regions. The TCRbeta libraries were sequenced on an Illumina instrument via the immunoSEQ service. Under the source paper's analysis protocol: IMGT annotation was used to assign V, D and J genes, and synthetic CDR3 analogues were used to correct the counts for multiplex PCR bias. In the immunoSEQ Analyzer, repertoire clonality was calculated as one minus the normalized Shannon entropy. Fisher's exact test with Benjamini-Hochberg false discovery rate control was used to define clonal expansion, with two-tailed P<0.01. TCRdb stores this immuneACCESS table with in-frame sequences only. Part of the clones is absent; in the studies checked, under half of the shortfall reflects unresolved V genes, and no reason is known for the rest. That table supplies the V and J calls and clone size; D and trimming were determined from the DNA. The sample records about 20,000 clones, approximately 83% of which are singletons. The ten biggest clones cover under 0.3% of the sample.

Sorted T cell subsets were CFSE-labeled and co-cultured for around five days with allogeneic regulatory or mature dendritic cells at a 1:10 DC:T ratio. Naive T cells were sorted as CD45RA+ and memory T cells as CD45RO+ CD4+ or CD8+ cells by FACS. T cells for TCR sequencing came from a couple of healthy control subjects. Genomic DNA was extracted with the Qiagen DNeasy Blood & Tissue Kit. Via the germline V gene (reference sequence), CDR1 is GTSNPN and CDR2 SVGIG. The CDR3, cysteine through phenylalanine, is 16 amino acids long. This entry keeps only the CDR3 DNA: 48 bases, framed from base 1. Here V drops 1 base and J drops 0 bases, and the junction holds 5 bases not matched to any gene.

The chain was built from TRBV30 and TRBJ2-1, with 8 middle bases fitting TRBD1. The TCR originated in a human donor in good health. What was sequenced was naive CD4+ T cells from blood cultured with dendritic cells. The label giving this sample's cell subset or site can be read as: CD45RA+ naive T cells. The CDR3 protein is CAWSGLTGASYNEQFF. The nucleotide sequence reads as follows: TGTGCCTGGAGTGGCTTGACAGGGGCCTCCTACAATGAGCAGTTCTTC. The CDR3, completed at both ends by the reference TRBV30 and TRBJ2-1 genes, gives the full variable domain SQTIHQWPATLVQPVGSPLSLECTVEGTSNPNLYWYRQAAGRGLQLLFYSVGIGQISSEVPQNLSASRPQDRQFILSSKKLLLSDSGFYLCAWSGLTGASYNEQFFGPGTRLTVL.